Shown below are 7 T cell receptor beta chains from a single sample sequenced in a study of blood T cell repertoires in COVID-19. The repertoire was sequenced with immunoSEQ multiplex PCR; TCRdb's copy has only in-frame clones and lacks some. The table has 150,000 to 180,000 clones, about 79% seen once. Sequencing used peripheral blood. These receptors were collected from a woman in her sixties with acute or convalescent COVID-19.

The CDR3 sequence is CASSMPQGGVTDTQYF. CDR3 coding DNA: TGTGCCAGCAGCATGCCACAGGGGGGAGTCACAGATACGCAGTATTTT. The chain joins TRBV21-1 to TRBJ2-3; no DNA check was done on the table's D call, TRBD1. TRBV21-1 is tagged as a pseudogene. The CDR3 sequence is 16 residues long.

V is TRBV10-3 and J is TRBJ1-4; D unclear. This CDR3 has 14 amino acids. The germline V and J ends were trimmed by 3 bases and 0 bases, with 5 bases remaining between them. In germline, CDR1 is ENHRY, CDR2 SYGVKD. The DNA of the CDR3 is TGTGCCATCAGTGACAGTGCAACTAATGAAAAACTGTTTTTT. It is translated as CAISDSATNEKLFF.

The V and J genes are TRBV19 and TRBJ1-2, with 9 bases lining up with TRBD1. There are 14 residues in the CDR3. Germline V gene data show CDR1 as LNHDA and CDR2 as SQIVND (reference sequence). V dropped 4 bases and J dropped 3; count of bases not matched to a gene: 3. CDR3 nucleotide sequence: TGTGCCAGTAGTACGGGACAGGGTCACTATGGCTACACCTTC. Residues: CASSTGQGHYGYTF.

The rearrangement uses TRBV27 and TRBJ1-6, with 8 bases lining up with TRBD1. V lost 5 bases to trimming and J lost 0 bases; unmatched junction nucleotides: 6. This CDR3 region has 17 residues. Looked up from germline, CDR1 is MNHEY and CDR2 is SMNVEV (reference sequence). CDR3 bases: TGTGCCAGCAGTGGCATCAGGGGGCGCTCCTATAATTCACCCCTCCACTTT. Its protein product is CASSGIRGRSYNSPLHF.

Here the CDR3 reads CASSHQGGVQPQHF. The CDR3 DNA is TGTGCCAGCAGCCACCAGGGTGGGGTTCAGCCCCAGCATTTT. The chain carries TRBV7-3 and TRBJ1-5; D is possibly TRBD1 (5 bases). Germline V lookup: CDR1 SGHTA, CDR2 FQGTGA. CDR3 length equals 14 residues. V was cut by 5 bases and J by 6 bases, with 14 bases left in between.

The chain employs TRBV6-4 and TRBJ1-1; D remains ambiguous. Germline V gene sequence: CDR1 MRHNA, CDR2 SNTAGT. V was cut by 2 bases and J by 1 base, with 5 bases left in between. This CDR3 region has 13 residues. The CDR3 is CASSDNRNTEAFF. In DNA form, the CDR3 reads TGTGCCAGCAGTGACAACAGGAACACTGAAGCTTTCTTT.

This clone has only a few counts. V gene TRBV7-9 combines with J gene TRBJ2-7, with D unclear. Trimming left V 6 bases short and J 0 bases short, with 6 bases between. This CDR3 has 12 amino acids. The V gene's germline CDR1 is SEHNR and CDR2 FQNEAQ (reference sequence). CDR3 nucleotides: TGTGCCAGCAGTTTCATCTCCTACGAGCAGTACTTC. Translated, it gives CASSFISYEQYF.